Following are 2 T cell receptor beta chains from one sample sequenced in a study of shared clonotypes between healthy human individuals. Here immunoSEQ multiplex PCR was the method, and the copy in TCRdb shows in-frame clones only, minus some. The data contain around 2.1 million clones, 85% to 95% of them singletons. CD45RO-negative, CCR7-positively selected cells formed the naive CD8 fraction, excluding terminally differentiated effector memory CD45RA+ cells. The sequencing sample was made of naive CD8+ T cells from PBMCs. These receptors were obtained from a man younger than 30 in good health. Some clones in this sample may be carry-over from other donors' samples.

The chain combines TRBV7-9 with TRBJ1-6; D gene ambiguous. There are 15 residues in the CDR3. V lost 3 bases, J lost 7 bases, and 13 bases lay in between. CDR1 is SEHNR, CDR2 FQNEAQ, per germline (reference sequence). This chain's CDR3 is CASSFSPEWNSPLHF. Written as DNA, the CDR3 is TGTGCCAGCAGCTTTAGCCCGGAGTGGAATTCACCCCTCCACTTT.

V and J are TRBV6-1 and TRBJ2-7; D gene unclear. Germline-derived CDR1 and CDR2 are MNHNS and SASEGT. CDR3 size: 13 residues. V lost 4 bases, J lost 3 bases, and 10 bases lay in between. For the CDR3, the DNA is TGTGCCAGCAGTGCCAGTCCCAACTACGAGCAGTACTTC. It yields the protein CASSASPNYEQYF.